This TCR beta chain was retrieved from a study of human T cells and chemical hapten exposure. As for time point: patch test 1, 2 weeks after DPC sensitization. The treatment denotes: therapeutic diphenylcyclopropenone sensitization with weekly scalp DPC. TCRdb re-called the RACE reads with MiXCR, one entry per CDR3 protein. The repertoire holds some 80,000 distinct CDR3 sequences, with about 10% as singletons. General study findings and limits: PT1 expanded TCR counts and patch test score were linked, and their correlation was positive.

Worth noting for this clonotype: Its specificity is not known.

V dropped 0 bases and J dropped 10 bases, with 13 bases sitting between them. The CDR3 covers 15 residues. Germline V gene sequence: CDR1 SNHLY, CDR2 FYNNEI. This chain joins TRBV2 and TRBJ1-6, with a weak D call TRBD1 (5 bases). Material: whole blood, obtained in connection with sensitization to the hapten diphenylcyclopropenone (DPC). The source of this sequence is a woman aged 50 to 65 with alopecia areata. Some clones in this sample may be carry-over from other donors' samples. This CDR3 is CASSEARMRGSPLHF. As DNA, the CDR3 is TGTGCCAGCAGTGAAGCGCGAATGAGGGGATCACCCCTCCACTTT.